The table lists the clone carrying this TCR beta chain with a few counts. Its antigen is unknown. The data originate from a study of T-cell reconstitution after alpha-beta-depleted transplantation in children. General observations from the study: Newly produced T cells mostly provided counts and TCRbeta diversity after one year, as hyperexpanded clones declined. Several hundred expanded graft clones reportedly were the source of alpha-beta T cells about two months after transplant.

V shed 0 bases and J shed 8 bases, with 14 bases lying between them. Per the germline V gene, CDR1 is GTSNPN and CDR2 is SVGIG (reference sequence). This CDR3 is built from 14 residues. Unique molecular identifiers were incorporated into the prepared TCRbeta library. TCRdb processed the PCR reads anew with MiXCR; each CDR3 protein has one entry. The sample records about a million distinct CDR3 sequences, about 31% being singletons. V and J are TRBV30 and TRBJ2-1, with D possibly TRBD1 on 6 matching bases. This TCR was sampled from a boy in the first two years of life who had a stem cell transplant for SCID, so the T cells may come from the graft donor. The source was PBMCs, mostly from graft donor cells, collected 360 days after TCRalphabeta/CD19-depleted stem cell transplant. CDR3 DNA sequence: TGTGCCTGGAGTGTAGGGTACAGGGCGGATGAGCAGTTCTTC. This codes for CAWSVGYRADEQFF.